A selection of T cell receptor beta chains follows, all from one sample in a study of cytomegalovirus exposure and HLA in healthy donors. Assay: immunoSEQ multiplex PCR; the TCRdb copy retains only in-frame clones and omits some. The sample shows 130,000 to 150,000 clones, nearly 85% of them seen only once. Specimen: PBMCs. Receptors originate from a male donor in good health and CMV-seronegative. Both conserved end residues are part of each CDR3. A D gene is named only where the DNA matches it firmly. Where a row states a size, it is once, few, many or the class of an expanded clone; other rows omit it.

CDR3aa: CASSEWKVGVVDTQYF
CDR3nt: TGTGCCAGCAGTGAATGGAAGGTGGGAGTGGTAGATACGCAGTATTTT
d_gene: .
abundance: .
j_gene: TRBJ2-3
v_gene: TRBV2

CDR3aa: CASSDGAGGDNEQFF
CDR3nt: TGTGCCAGCAGTGACGGTGCGGGAGGGGACAATGAGCAGTTCTTC
d_gene: TRBD2
abundance: .
j_gene: TRBJ2-1
v_gene: TRBV6-4

CDR3aa: CASSLGGRGNEQFF
CDR3nt: TGTGCCAGCAGCTTGGGCGGGAGGGGTAATGAGCAGTTCTTC
d_gene: TRBD2
abundance: few
j_gene: TRBJ2-1
v_gene: TRBV7-2

CDR3aa: CASSYDRNTEAFF
CDR3nt: TGTGCCAGCAGTTATGACAGGAACACTGAAGCTTTCTTT
d_gene: .
abundance: .
j_gene: TRBJ1-1
v_gene: TRBV13

CDR3aa: CASSAGEGTSGSSYEQYF
CDR3nt: TGTGCCAGCAGCGCCGGGGAAGGGACTAGCGGATCCTCCTACGAGCAGTACTTC
d_gene: TRBD2
abundance: .
j_gene: TRBJ2-7
v_gene: TRBV9

CDR3aa: CASSPPYRDREKAFF
CDR3nt: TGTGCCAGCAGCCCACCCTACCGGGACAGGGAAAAAGCTTTCTTT
d_gene: TRBD1
abundance: .
j_gene: TRBJ1-1
v_gene: TRBV5-6

CDR3aa: CASNRGQGQYSGANVLTF
CDR3nt: TGTGCCAGTAACCGGGGACAGGGGCAATACTCTGGGGCCAACGTCCTGACTTTC
d_gene: TRBD1
abundance: .
j_gene: TRBJ2-6
v_gene: TRBV2

CDR3aa: CAWSGGFGGIETQYF
CDR3nt: TGTGCCTGGAGTGGTGGTTTCGGGGGTATAGAGACCCAGTACTTC
d_gene: .
abundance: .
j_gene: TRBJ2-5
v_gene: TRBV30

CDR3aa: CASRSVQGTDTQYF
CDR3nt: TGTGCCAGCAGATCGGTACAGGGGACAGATACGCAGTATTTT
d_gene: TRBD1
abundance: .
j_gene: TRBJ2-3
v_gene: TRBV28

CDR3aa: CASSQDRLYGYTF
CDR3nt: TGTGCCAGCAGCCAAGACAGGCTTTATGGCTACACCTTC
d_gene: .
abundance: .
j_gene: TRBJ1-2
v_gene: TRBV4-2

CDR3aa: CASSYNRDGELFF
CDR3nt: TGTGCCAGCAGTTATAATCGGGACGGGGAGCTGTTTTTT
d_gene: .
abundance: .
j_gene: TRBJ2-2
v_gene: TRBV6-6

CDR3aa: CASSYISGGATQYF
CDR3nt: TGTGCCAGCAGCTATATTAGCGGGGGAGCGACCCAGTACTTC
d_gene: TRBD2
abundance: .
j_gene: TRBJ2-5
v_gene: TRBV5-6

CDR3aa: CASSLAWGSPEAFF
CDR3nt: TGTGCCAGCAGCTTAGCTTGGGGCTCCCCTGAAGCTTTCTTT
d_gene: .
abundance: .
j_gene: TRBJ1-1
v_gene: TRBV7-9

CDR3aa: CASSWGQVNEQYF
CDR3nt: TGTGCCAGTAGCTGGGGACAGGTAAACGAGCAGTACTTC
d_gene: TRBD1
abundance: once
j_gene: TRBJ2-7
v_gene: TRBV19

CDR3aa: CASSSPSEREFYEQYF
CDR3nt: TGTGCCAGCAGTTCCCCCTCGGAACGGGAATTCTACGAGCAGTACTTC
d_gene: .
abundance: .
j_gene: TRBJ2-7
v_gene: TRBV28

CDR3aa: CASSLVAEYNEQFF
CDR3nt: TGCGCCAGCAGCTTGGTAGCAGAATACAATGAGCAGTTCTTC
d_gene: .
abundance: few
j_gene: TRBJ2-1
v_gene: TRBV5-1

CDR3aa: CASSVETGGVSGYTF
CDR3nt: TGTGCCAGCAGCGTGGAGACAGGGGGTGTGTCGGGCTACACCTTC
d_gene: TRBD1
abundance: .
j_gene: TRBJ1-2
v_gene: TRBV9

CDR3aa: CASSSPGRSWGYTF
CDR3nt: TGTGCCAGCAGTTCCCCGGGGAGATCGTGGGGCTACACCTTC
d_gene: .
abundance: .
j_gene: TRBJ1-2
v_gene: TRBV6-5

CDR3aa: CASSASGTGPYEQYF
CDR3nt: TGTGCCAGCTCAGCCTCCGGGACAGGGCCCTACGAGCAGTACTTC
d_gene: TRBD1
abundance: once
j_gene: TRBJ2-7
v_gene: TRBV18

CDR3aa: CASSSPADRGLETQYF
CDR3nt: TGTGCCAGCAGTTCCCCAGCCGACAGGGGGCTCGAGACCCAGTACTTC
d_gene: TRBD1
abundance: once
j_gene: TRBJ2-5
v_gene: TRBV28

CDR3aa: CASSLISGQPQHF
CDR3nt: TGTGCCAGCAGCTTAATTTCGGGTCAGCCCCAGCATTTT
d_gene: .
abundance: .
j_gene: TRBJ1-5
v_gene: TRBV7-9

CDR3aa: CASSPSLFPRLAVSYEQYF
CDR3nt: TGTGCCAGCAGCCCTTCCCTTTTCCCTCGACTAGCGGTATCCTACGAGCAGTACTTC
d_gene: TRBD2
abundance: .
j_gene: TRBJ2-7
v_gene: TRBV7-9

CDR3aa: CASSLRASSYEQYF
CDR3nt: TGTGCCAGTAGTTTGCGGGCCTCCTCCTACGAGCAGTACTTC
d_gene: .
abundance: .
j_gene: TRBJ2-7
v_gene: TRBV19

CDR3aa: CASSPQLGLAGKTQYF
CDR3nt: TGTGCCAGCTCACCACAATTAGGACTAGCGGGAAAGACCCAGTACTTC
d_gene: TRBD2
abundance: .
j_gene: TRBJ2-5
v_gene: TRBV18

CDR3aa: CASSFRQGRDTQYF
CDR3nt: TGTGCCAGCAGTTTTCGGCAGGGGCGAGATACGCAGTATTTT
d_gene: .
abundance: .
j_gene: TRBJ2-3
v_gene: TRBV27

CDR3aa: CASSLDRDTFSGNTIYF
CDR3nt: TGTGCCAGCTCCCTCGACAGGGATACCTTCTCTGGAAACACCATATATTTT
d_gene: TRBD1
abundance: .
j_gene: TRBJ1-3
v_gene: TRBV18

CDR3aa: CASSFLDVSYEQYF
CDR3nt: TGTGCCAGCAGCTTCCTAGACGTCTCCTACGAGCAGTACTTC
d_gene: .
abundance: once
j_gene: TRBJ2-7
v_gene: TRBV7-2

CDR3aa: CASSSRGLAGVGEQYF
CDR3nt: TGTGCCAGCAGCTCCAGGGGACTAGCGGGAGTCGGGGAGCAGTACTTC
d_gene: TRBD2
abundance: .
j_gene: TRBJ2-7
v_gene: TRBV11-1

CDR3aa: CASSHKPGLGYEQYF
CDR3nt: TGCGCCAGCAGCCATAAGCCGGGACTAGGGTACGAGCAGTACTTC
d_gene: TRBD2
abundance: .
j_gene: TRBJ2-7
v_gene: TRBV4-3

CDR3aa: CASSFGRGPRDTQYF
CDR3nt: TGTGCCAGCAGTTTTGGTAGGGGGCCGCGGGATACGCAGTATTTT
d_gene: TRBD1
abundance: .
j_gene: TRBJ2-3
v_gene: TRBV27

CDR3aa: CASSNWGTGVLTNSPLHF
CDR3nt: TGTGCCAGTAGCAATTGGGGGACAGGGGTATTGACTAATTCACCCCTCCACTTT
d_gene: TRBD1
abundance: .
j_gene: TRBJ1-6
v_gene: TRBV19

CDR3aa: CASRQQGANAEAFF
CDR3nt: TGTGCCAGCAGGCAACAGGGGGCGAACGCTGAAGCTTTCTTT
d_gene: TRBD1
abundance: .
j_gene: TRBJ1-1
v_gene: TRBV6-5

CDR3aa: CASSQDSFGYRSSYNEQFF
CDR3nt: TGTGCCAGCAGCCAAGATTCTTTCGGGTACAGGAGCTCCTACAATGAGCAGTTCTTC
d_gene: .
abundance: once
j_gene: TRBJ2-1
v_gene: TRBV14

CDR3aa: CASSQEPDSYYGYTF
CDR3nt: TGTGCCAGCAGCCAAGAACCGGACAGTTATTATGGCTACACCTTC
d_gene: .
abundance: .
j_gene: TRBJ1-2
v_gene: TRBV4-2

CDR3aa: CASPSGGATSYEQYF
CDR3nt: TGTGCCAGTCCTTCCGGGGGTGCCACTTCCTACGAGCAGTACTTC
d_gene: .
abundance: .
j_gene: TRBJ2-7
v_gene: TRBV6-1

CDR3aa: CAISGYEGYEQYF
CDR3nt: TGTGCCATCAGTGGGTATGAGGGCTACGAGCAGTACTTC
d_gene: .
abundance: .
j_gene: TRBJ2-7
v_gene: TRBV10-3

CDR3aa: CASSRTGGLNTEAFF
CDR3nt: TGCGCCAGCAGCCGGACAGGGGGCTTGAACACTGAAGCTTTCTTT
d_gene: TRBD1
abundance: .
j_gene: TRBJ1-1
v_gene: TRBV4-1

CDR3aa: CSSSGTGGRQPQHF
CDR3nt: TGTTCCAGCAGCGGGACAGGGGGTCGCCAGCCCCAGCATTTT
d_gene: TRBD1
abundance: .
j_gene: TRBJ1-5
v_gene: TRBV7-9

CDR3aa: CASSFRQGSYEQYF
CDR3nt: TGTGCCAGCAGCTTCCGGCAGGGTTCCTACGAGCAGTACTTC
d_gene: .
abundance: .
j_gene: TRBJ2-7
v_gene: TRBV7-9

CDR3aa: CAISESRGPGELFF
CDR3nt: TGTGCCATCAGTGAGTCTAGAGGGCCCGGGGAGCTGTTTTTT
d_gene: .
abundance: .
j_gene: TRBJ2-2
v_gene: TRBV10-3

CDR3aa: CASSSPTGVYTEAFF
CDR3nt: TGTGCCAGCAGTTCTCCGACAGGGGTATACACTGAAGCTTTCTTT
d_gene: TRBD1
abundance: .
j_gene: TRBJ1-1
v_gene: TRBV28

CDR3aa: CATSRDRLAGGSHEQFF
CDR3nt: TGTGCCACCAGCAGAGATCGACTAGCGGGAGGGTCCCATGAGCAGTTCTTC
d_gene: TRBD2
abundance: .
j_gene: TRBJ2-1
v_gene: TRBV15

CDR3aa: CASLQGPGQGARNQPQHF
CDR3nt: TGTGCCAGCCTGCAGGGTCCGGGACAGGGGGCGCGTAATCAGCCCCAGCATTTT
d_gene: .
abundance: .
j_gene: TRBJ1-5
v_gene: TRBV21-1

CDR3aa: CASSFSQGFVETQYF
CDR3nt: TGTGCCAGCAGCTTCTCACAGGGGTTCGTGGAGACCCAGTACTTC
d_gene: TRBD1
abundance: .
j_gene: TRBJ2-5
v_gene: TRBV5-4

CDR3aa: CASSYSGQGAQPQHF
CDR3nt: TGTGCCAGCAGTTATTCGGGACAGGGAGCTCAGCCCCAGCATTTT
d_gene: TRBD1
abundance: .
j_gene: TRBJ1-5
v_gene: TRBV6-5

CDR3aa: CASSLDQNEKLFF
CDR3nt: TGTGCCAGCAGCTTGGATCAGAATGAAAAACTGTTTTTT
d_gene: .
abundance: .
j_gene: TRBJ1-4
v_gene: TRBV5-4

CDR3aa: CASSAGPGQYF
CDR3nt: TGTGCCAGCAGCGCGGGCCCGGGACAGTACTTC
d_gene: .
abundance: .
j_gene: TRBJ2-5
v_gene: TRBV7-2

CDR3aa: CASSPGTSSYEQYF
CDR3nt: TGTGCCAGCTCACCAGGGACTAGCAGTTACGAGCAGTACTTC
d_gene: TRBD2
abundance: .
j_gene: TRBJ2-7
v_gene: TRBV18

CDR3aa: CATSQGAITEAFF
CDR3nt: TGTGCCACCTCCCAGGGGGCAATCACTGAAGCTTTCTTT
d_gene: TRBD1
abundance: .
j_gene: TRBJ1-1
v_gene: TRBV19

CDR3aa: CASSLGPGLNIQYF
CDR3nt: TGTGCCAGCAGCTTAGGGCCAGGCCTAAACATTCAGTACTTC
d_gene: .
abundance: few
j_gene: TRBJ2-4
v_gene: TRBV7-9

CDR3aa: CASSRSLTGLGNQPQHF
CDR3nt: TGTGCCAGCAGTAGGAGCCTGACAGGGTTGGGCAATCAGCCCCAGCATTTT
d_gene: TRBD1
abundance: .
j_gene: TRBJ1-5
v_gene: TRBV19

CDR3aa: CASSQASSGTQGYNEQFF
CDR3nt: TGCGCCAGCAGCCAAGCGTCTAGCGGGACCCAAGGCTACAATGAGCAGTTCTTC
d_gene: TRBD2
abundance: .
j_gene: TRBJ2-1
v_gene: TRBV4-1

CDR3aa: CSATGSHNSGYTF
CDR3nt: TGCAGCGCCACAGGGAGTCATAATTCTGGCTACACCTTC
d_gene: .
abundance: .
j_gene: TRBJ1-2
v_gene: TRBV29-1

CDR3aa: CASSYGTTGGLFF
CDR3nt: TGTGCCAGCAGTTATGGGACGACAGGCGGGCTGTTTTTT
d_gene: .
abundance: .
j_gene: TRBJ2-2
v_gene: TRBV6-1

CDR3aa: CSCLGGASVNEQFF
CDR3nt: TGCAGCTGCCTGGGGGGAGCGTCAGTGAATGAGCAGTTCTTC
d_gene: .
abundance: .
j_gene: TRBJ2-1
v_gene: TRBV29-1

CDR3aa: CASTPTPKTGGRYYGYTF
CDR3nt: TGTGCCAGCACCCCAACCCCCAAAACAGGGGGAAGATACTATGGCTACACCTTC
d_gene: TRBD1
abundance: .
j_gene: TRBJ1-2
v_gene: TRBV9

CDR3aa: CASSPPTPEGLGEQYF
CDR3nt: TGTGCCAGCTCACCACCTACCCCCGAGGGCCTCGGCGAGCAGTACTTC
d_gene: .
abundance: once
j_gene: TRBJ2-7
v_gene: TRBV18

CDR3aa: CASSLGQGGKGQPQHF
CDR3nt: TGTGCCAGCAGTTTGGGGCAGGGGGGTAAGGGACAGCCCCAGCATTTT
d_gene: TRBD1
abundance: .
j_gene: TRBJ1-5
v_gene: TRBV6-6

CDR3aa: CASSPEYTANYGYTF
CDR3nt: TGTGCCAGCAGCCCTGAGTACACAGCTAACTATGGCTACACCTTC
d_gene: .
abundance: few
j_gene: TRBJ1-2
v_gene: TRBV6-4